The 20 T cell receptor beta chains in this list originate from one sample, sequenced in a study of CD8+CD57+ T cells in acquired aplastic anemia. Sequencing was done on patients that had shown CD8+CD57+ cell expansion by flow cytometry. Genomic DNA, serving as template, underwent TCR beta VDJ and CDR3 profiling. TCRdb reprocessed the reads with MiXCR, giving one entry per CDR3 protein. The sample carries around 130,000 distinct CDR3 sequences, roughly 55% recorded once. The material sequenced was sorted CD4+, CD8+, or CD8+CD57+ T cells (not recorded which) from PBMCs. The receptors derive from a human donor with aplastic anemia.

CDR3 sequence (DNA): TGTGCCAGCAGTGAAGGCGGCCAACTTAACACCGGGGAGCTGTTTTTT. Amino acids: CASSEGGQLNTGELFF. This chain connects TRBV2 to TRBJ2-2; D is uncertain. The germline V gene encodes CDR1 SNHLY and CDR2 FYNNEI. Trimming left V 1 base short and J 2 bases short, with 11 bases between. The CDR3 has 16 amino acids.

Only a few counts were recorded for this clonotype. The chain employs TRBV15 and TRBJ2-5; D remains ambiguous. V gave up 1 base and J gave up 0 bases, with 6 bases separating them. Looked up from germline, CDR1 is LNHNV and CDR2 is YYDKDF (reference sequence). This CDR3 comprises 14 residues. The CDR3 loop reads CATSRGQNQETQYF. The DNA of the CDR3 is TGTGCCACCAGCAGAGGCCAGAACCAAGAGACCCAGTACTTC.

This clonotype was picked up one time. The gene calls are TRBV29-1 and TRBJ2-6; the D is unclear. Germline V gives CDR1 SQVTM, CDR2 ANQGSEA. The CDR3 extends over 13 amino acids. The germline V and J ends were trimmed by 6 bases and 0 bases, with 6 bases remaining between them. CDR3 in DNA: TGCAGCGTCCTGCCCTCTGGGGCCAACGTCCTGACTTTC. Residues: CSVLPSGANVLTF. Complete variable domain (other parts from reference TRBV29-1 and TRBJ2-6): SAVISQKPSRDICQRGTSLTIQCQVDSQVTMMFWYRQQPGQSLTLIATANQGSEATYESGFVIDKFPISRPNLTFSTLTVSNMSPEDSSIYLCSVLPSGANVLTFGAGSRLTVL.

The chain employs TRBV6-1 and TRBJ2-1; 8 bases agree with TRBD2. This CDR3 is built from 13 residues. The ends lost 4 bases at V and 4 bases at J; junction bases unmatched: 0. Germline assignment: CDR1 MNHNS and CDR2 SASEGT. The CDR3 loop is CASSGGRYNEQFF. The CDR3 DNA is TGTGCCAGCAGTGGCGGGAGGTACAATGAGCAGTTCTTC.

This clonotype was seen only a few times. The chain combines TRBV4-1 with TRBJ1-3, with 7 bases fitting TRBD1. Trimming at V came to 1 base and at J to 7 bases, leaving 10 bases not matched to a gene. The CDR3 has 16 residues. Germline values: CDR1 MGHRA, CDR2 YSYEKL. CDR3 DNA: TGCGCCAGCAGCCAAGTGGTTCAGGGGGGCAGGAACACCATATATTTT. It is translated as CASSQVVQGGRNTIYF.

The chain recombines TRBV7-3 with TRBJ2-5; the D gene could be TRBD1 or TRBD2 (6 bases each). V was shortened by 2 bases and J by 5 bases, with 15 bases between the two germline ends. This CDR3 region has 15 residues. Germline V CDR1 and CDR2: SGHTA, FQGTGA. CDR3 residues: CASSLATRGRETQYF. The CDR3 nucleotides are TGTGCCAGCAGCTTAGCTACACGGGGGCGGGAGACCCAGTACTTC. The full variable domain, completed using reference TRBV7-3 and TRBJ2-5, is GAGVSQTPSNKVTEKGKYVELRCDPISGHTALYWYRQSLGQGPEFLIYFQGTGAADDSGLPNDRFFAVRPEGSVSTLKIQRTERGDSAVYLCASSLATRGRETQYFGPGTRLLVL.

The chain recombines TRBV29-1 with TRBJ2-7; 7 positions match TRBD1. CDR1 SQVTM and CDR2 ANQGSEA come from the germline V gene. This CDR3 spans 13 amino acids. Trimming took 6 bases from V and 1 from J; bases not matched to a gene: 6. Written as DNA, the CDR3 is TGCAGCGTCACGACAGGGATTTCCTACGAGCAGTACTTC. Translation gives CSVTTGISYEQYF.

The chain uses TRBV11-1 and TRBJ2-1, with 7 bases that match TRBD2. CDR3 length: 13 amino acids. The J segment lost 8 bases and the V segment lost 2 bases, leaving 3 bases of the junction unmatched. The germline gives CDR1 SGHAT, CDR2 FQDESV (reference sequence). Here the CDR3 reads CASSLWAGDEQFF. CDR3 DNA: TGTGCCAGCAGCTTATGGGCGGGGGATGAGCAGTTCTTC.

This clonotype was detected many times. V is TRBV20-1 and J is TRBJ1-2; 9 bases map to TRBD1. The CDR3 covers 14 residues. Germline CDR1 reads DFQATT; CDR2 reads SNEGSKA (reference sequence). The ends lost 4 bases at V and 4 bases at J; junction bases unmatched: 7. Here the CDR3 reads CSAKPMTGGYGYTF. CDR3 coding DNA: TGCAGTGCTAAACCGATGACAGGGGGCTATGGCTACACCTTC.

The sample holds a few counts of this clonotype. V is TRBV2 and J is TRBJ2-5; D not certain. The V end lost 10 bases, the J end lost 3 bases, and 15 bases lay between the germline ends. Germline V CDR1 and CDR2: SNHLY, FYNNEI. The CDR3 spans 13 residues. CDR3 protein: CAINSREKETQYF. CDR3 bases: TGTGCCATAAACAGCCGAGAAAAAGAGACCCAGTACTTC.

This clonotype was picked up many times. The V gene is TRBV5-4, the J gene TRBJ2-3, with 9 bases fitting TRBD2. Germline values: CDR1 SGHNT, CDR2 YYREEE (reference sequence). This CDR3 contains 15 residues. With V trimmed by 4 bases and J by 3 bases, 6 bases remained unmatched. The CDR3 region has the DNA TGTGCCAGCAGCACCGGACTAGCGACGACAGATACGCAGTATTTT. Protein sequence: CASSTGLATTDTQYF. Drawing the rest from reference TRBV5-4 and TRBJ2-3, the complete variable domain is ETGVTQSPTHLIKTRGQQVTLRCSSQSGHNTVSWYQQALGQGPQFIFQYYREEENGRGNFPPRFSGLQFPNYSSELNVNALELDDSALYLCASSTGLATTDTQYFGPGTRLTVL.

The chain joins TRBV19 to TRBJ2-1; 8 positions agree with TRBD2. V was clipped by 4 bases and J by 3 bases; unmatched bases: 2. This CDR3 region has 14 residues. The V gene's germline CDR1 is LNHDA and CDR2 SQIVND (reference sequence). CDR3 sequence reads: CASSSGGLYNEQFF. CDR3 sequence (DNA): TGTGCCAGTAGTAGCGGGGGGCTCTACAATGAGCAGTTCTTC.

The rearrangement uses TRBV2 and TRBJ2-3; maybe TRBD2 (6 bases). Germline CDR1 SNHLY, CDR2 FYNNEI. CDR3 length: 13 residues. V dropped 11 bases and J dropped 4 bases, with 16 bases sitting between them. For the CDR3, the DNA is TGTGCCGGCCGCAAGCGGGCAGCAGATACGCAGTATTTT. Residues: CAGRKRAADTQYF.

As DNA, the CDR3 is TGTGCCAGACTGACGACCAGAAGAAACACCATATATTTT. Its protein product is CARLTTRRNTIYF. The chain employs TRBV5-6 and TRBJ1-3; D is unclear. Germline lookup yields CDR1 SGHDT and CDR2 YYEEEE. The CDR3 totals 13 residues. V gave up 8 bases and J gave up 5 bases, with 14 bases separating them.

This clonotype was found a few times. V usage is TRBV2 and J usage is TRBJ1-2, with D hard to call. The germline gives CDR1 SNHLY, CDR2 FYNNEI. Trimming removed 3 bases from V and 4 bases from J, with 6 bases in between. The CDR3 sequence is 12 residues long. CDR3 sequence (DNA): TGTGCCAGCAGTGAGGCAGCCTATGGCTACACCTTC. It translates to CASSEAAYGYTF.

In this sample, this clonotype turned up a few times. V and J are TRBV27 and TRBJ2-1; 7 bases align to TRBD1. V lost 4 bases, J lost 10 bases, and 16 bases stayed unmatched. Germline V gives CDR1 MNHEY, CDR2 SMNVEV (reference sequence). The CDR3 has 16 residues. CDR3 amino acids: CASSSPDQGDAEEQFF. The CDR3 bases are TGTGCCAGCAGTTCGCCTGACCAGGGGGATGCGGAGGAGCAGTTCTTC.

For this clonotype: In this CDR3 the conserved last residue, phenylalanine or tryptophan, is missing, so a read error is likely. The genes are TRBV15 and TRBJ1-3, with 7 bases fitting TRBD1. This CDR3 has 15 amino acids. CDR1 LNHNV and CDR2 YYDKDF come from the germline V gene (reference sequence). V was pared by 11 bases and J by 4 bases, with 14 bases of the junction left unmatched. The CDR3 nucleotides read TGTGCCGCGAGCAGAGGGGACAGTTCCGGAAACACCATATATGTT. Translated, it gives CAASRGDSSGNTIYV.

The CDR3 DNA sequence: TGCAGCGTAGCGCCGAGCTCCTACAATGAGCAGTTCTTC. This translates into CSVAPSSYNEQFF. The V and J genes are TRBV29-1 and TRBJ2-1; the D is unclear. The CDR3 is 13 residues long. Germline V lookup: CDR1 SQVTM, CDR2 ANQGSEA. Trimming shortened V by 6 bases and J by 0 bases, and 9 bases separated the two germline ends.

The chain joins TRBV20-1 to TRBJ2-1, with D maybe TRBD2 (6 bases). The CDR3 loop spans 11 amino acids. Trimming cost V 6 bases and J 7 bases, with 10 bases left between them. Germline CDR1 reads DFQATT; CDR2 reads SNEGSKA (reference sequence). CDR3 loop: CSARGRNEQFF. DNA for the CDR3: TGCAGTGCCCGGGGGAGAAATGAGCAGTTCTTC.

The CDR3 DNA reads TGTGCCAGCAGGTCCCCAAGAGGGTTAGCGAACAATGAGCAGTTCTTC. Its translation is CASRSPRGLANNEQFF. The rearrangement links TRBV6-2 or TRBV6-3 to TRBJ2-1; tentative D call: TRBD2 (5 bases). The CDR3 contains 16 residues. The germline CDR1 and CDR2 sequences are MNHEY and SVGEGT. Trimming removed 6 bases from V and 5 bases from J, with 20 bases in between.